These T cell receptor beta chains were read from a single sample in a study of T-cell memory formation after mild COVID-19. TCRdb independently ran MiXCR on the 5' RACE reads; one entry per CDR3 protein. The sample yields 120,000 to 150,000 distinct CDR3 sequences, about 5.7% seen once. The specimen was PBMCs or a T cell subset sorted from them (not recorded which). The receptors shown here come from an adult woman who had mild COVID-19 (a few samples of this study predate the infection). Cell type and time point are not known. The CDR3 runs from the conserved cysteine through the conserved F or W. A D gene is named only where the DNA matches it firmly.

CDR3: CAWRMGVKGKETQYF; V: TRBV30; D: -
CDR3: CASSLGGGRKYEQYF; V: TRBV5-1; D: -
CDR3: CASTPGLLAGDNEQFF; V: TRBV19; D: TRBD2
CDR3: CASSPQASTEAFF; V: TRBV3-1; D: -
CDR3: CSANSASGNTIYF; V: TRBV20-1; D: -
CDR3: CASSQAGGGGTDTQYF; V: TRBV4-1; D: TRBD1
CDR3: CATSSVREYSEAFF; V: TRBV15; D: -
CDR3: CASSLYGGASETQYF; V: TRBV12-3/TRBV12-4; D: TRBD2
CDR3: CSARVGQETQYF; V: TRBV20-1; D: -
CDR3: CASSRYSPVAGNTIYF; V: TRBV5-1; D: -
CDR3: CATQLLDGNSPLHF; V: TRBV7-6; D: -
CDR3: CASSYGHRNSGANVLTF; V: TRBV6-6; D: -
CDR3: CATRALGTSGGMSSYNEQFF; V: TRBV10-3; D: TRBD2
CDR3: CASSPTTGASTDTQYF; V: TRBV12-3/TRBV12-4; D: -
CDR3: CASTPATGGIIQYF; V: TRBV6-5; D: TRBD1
CDR3: CASSLGTGVGAFF; V: TRBV7-2; D: TRBD1
CDR3: CATSEPGQGSADTQYF; V: TRBV24-1; D: TRBD1
CDR3: CASSLGRGTNYGYTF; V: TRBV7-8; D: -
CDR3: CSASPGTSGRSGETQYF; V: TRBV20-1; D: TRBD2